This entry lists 23 T cell receptor beta chains sequenced from one sample in a study of OX40 agonist ivuxolimab in advanced cancers. This table comes from immunoSEQ multiplex PCR, and its TCRdb copy is limited to in-frame clones, with some not included. The table records tens of thousands of clones, roughly nine tenths of them present only once. Specimen: CD4+ or CD8+ T cells sorted from blood, collected in a trial of the OX40 agonist ivuxolimab. The receptors derive from an adult with an advanced solid tumor such as melanoma, head and neck, liver or kidney cancer.

The genes are TRBV6-5 and TRBJ2-5, with 7 bases that match TRBD2. This CDR3 has 13 amino acids. Trimming removed 5 bases from V and 2 bases from J; junction bases left unmatched: 2. The germline gives CDR1 MNHEY, CDR2 SVGAGI. The CDR3 region has the DNA TGTGCCAGCAGTGCCGGGGGGCAAGAGACCCAGTACTTC. Protein: CASSAGGQETQYF.

This clone was picked up one time. The chain links TRBV2 to TRBJ2-4; 7 bases are a match to TRBD1. Germline V gene lookup returns CDR1 SNHLY and CDR2 FYNNEI. The length of the CDR3 is 14 residues. Trimming cost V 6 bases and J 0 bases; bases outside gene matches: 2. CDR3 DNA: TGTGCCAGCAGGGGGACAGAAGCCAAAAACATTCAGTACTTC. It is translated as CASRGTEAKNIQYF.

The J gene is TRBJ2-3, the V gene TRBV11-3; TRBD1 aligns across 8 bases. CDR3 length: 15 amino acids. The J segment lost 2 bases and the V segment lost 4 bases, leaving 5 bases of the junction unmatched. Germline V gene sequence: CDR1 SGHNT, CDR2 YENEEA. DNA for the CDR3: TGTGCCAGCAGCTCTACAGGGGGGTTCACAGATACGCAGTATTTT. This translates into CASSSTGGFTDTQYF.

This chain links TRBV4-2 with TRBJ2-3; 9 positions agree with TRBD2. Per the germline V gene, CDR1 is LGHNA and CDR2 is YNFKEQ. The V gene end was trimmed by 1 base and the J gene end by 1 base; junction bases not matched to a gene: 3. CDR3 length: 16 amino acids. CDR3 sequence: CASSQARLAGTDTQYF. The CDR3 DNA follows: TGTGCCAGCAGCCAAGCCCGACTAGCGGGCACAGATACGCAGTATTTT.

This clone has only one observation. The rearrangement links TRBV6-1 to TRBJ1-1; possibly TRBD1 for D (5 bases). Trimming took off 1 base at V and 4 bases at J, with 13 bases between the two ends. The CDR3 has 15 amino acids. Per germline, CDR1 MNHNS and CDR2 SASEGT. The CDR3 coding sequence is TGTGCCAGCAGTGAAGAGGGGTTCACGGGCACTGAAGCTTTCTTT. It codes for CASSEEGFTGTEAFF.

The V call is TRBV28, the J call TRBJ2-7; the D gene is possibly TRBD2 (6 bases). V gave up 3 bases and J gave up 7 bases, with 13 bases separating them. CDR1 MDHEN and CDR2 SYDVKM come from the germline V gene. The CDR3 totals 13 residues. This CDR3 is CASSLSGFGEQYF. The CDR3, as DNA: TGTGCCAGCAGTTTGAGCGGGTTCGGAGAGCAGTACTTC.

The chain combines TRBV19 with TRBJ1-6, with TRBD1 as a possible D gene (6 bases). Germline CDR1 is LNHDA and CDR2 is SQIVND (reference sequence). With 3 bases removed from V and 10 bases from J, the gap between germline ends came to 13 bases. CDR3 size: 14 residues. The CDR3 bases are TGTGCCAGTAGTATTACACCAGGGGAGTCACCCCTCCACTTT. Its translation is CASSITPGESPLHF. The whole variable domain, remainder taken from reference TRBV19 and TRBJ1-6, is DGGITQSPKYLFRKEGQNVTLSCEQNLNHDAMYWYRQDPGQGLRLIYYSQIVNDFQKGDIAEGYSVSREKKESFPLTVTSAQKNPTAFYLCASSITPGESPLHFGNGTRLTVT.

The V gene is TRBV7-2, the J gene TRBJ1-5, with 7 bases identical to TRBD1. CDR3 size: 14 residues. Germline CDR1 reads SGHTA; CDR2 reads FQGNSA. Trimming at V came to 1 base and at J to 7 bases, leaving 4 bases not matched to a gene. CDR3 protein: CASSLGGGGQPQHF. The CDR3 nucleotides are TGTGCCAGCAGCTTAGGAGGGGGCGGACAGCCCCAGCATTTT.

The chain combines TRBV7-9 with TRBJ1-5; D remains ambiguous. CDR1 and CDR2 from the germline V gene are SEHNR and FQNEAQ (reference sequence). CDR3 size: 12 residues. V gave up 3 bases and J gave up 3 bases, with 3 bases separating them. CDR3 residues: CASSLHNQPQHF. CDR3 sequence (DNA): TGTGCCAGCAGCTTGCACAATCAGCCCCAGCATTTT.

The chain employs TRBV7-3 and TRBJ2-3; TRBD2 aligns across 8 bases. This CDR3 is 17 amino acids long. Trimming cost V 1 base and J 1 base; bases outside gene matches: 7. Germline V gene lookup returns CDR1 SGHTA and CDR2 FQGTGA. The CDR3 nucleotides are TGTGCCAGCAGCTTAATTGGCCTAGCGGGCGGCACAGATACGCAGTATTTT. Translated, it gives CASSLIGLAGGTDTQYF.

This clone has a single count. The chain employs TRBV10-1 and TRBJ2-7, with TRBD2 matching 7 bases. The CDR3 consists of 17 residues. V trimming: 6 bases; J trimming: 2 bases; junction bases outside the gene matches: 16. Germline CDR1 and CDR2: WNHNN and SYGVQD (reference sequence). CDR3 sequence (DNA): TGCGCCAGCAGGTGTGGAGTATGGCGGGAGTTTACCTACGAGCAGTACTTC. This sequence encodes CASRCGVWREFTYEQYF.

The chain recombines TRBV7-3 with TRBJ2-2; D is ambiguous. The length of the CDR3 is 14 residues. V was pared by 0 bases and J by 4 bases, with 6 bases between. CDR1 and CDR2 from the germline V gene are SGHTA and FQGTGA. This CDR3 is CASSLTVTTGELFF. In DNA, the CDR3 is TGTGCCAGCAGCTTAACCGTAACCACCGGGGAGCTGTTTTTT.

The CDR3 sequence is CASSSNKKGGTQYF. The CDR3 DNA is TGTGCCAGCAGCTCGAATAAAAAGGGGGGTACGCAGTATTTT. This chain uses TRBV7-9 with TRBJ2-3; D might be TRBD1 or TRBD2, each matching 6 bases. The V and J ends lost 4 bases and 8 bases respectively, with 16 bases between them. CDR1 is SEHNR, CDR2 FQNEAQ, per germline (reference sequence). The CDR3 spans 14 residues. The full variable domain, its missing parts supplied by reference TRBV7-9 and TRBJ2-3, is DTGVSQNPRHKITKRGQNVTFRCDPISEHNRLYWYRQTLGQGPEFLTYFQNEAQLEKSRLLSDRFSAERPKGSFSTLEIQRTEQGDSAMYLCASSSNKKGGTQYFGPGTRLTVL.

The chain links TRBV5-4 to TRBJ1-2, with TRBD1 as a possible D gene (6 bases). This CDR3 has 16 amino acids. Germline CDR1 SGHNT, CDR2 YYREEE (reference sequence). Trimming took off 0 bases at V and 4 bases at J, with 16 bases between the two ends. The CDR3 loop is CASSLVRGAGGYGYTF. In nucleotides, the CDR3 is TGTGCCAGCAGCTTGGTGCGGGGGGCCGGTGGCTATGGCTACACCTTC. Based on the CDR3 plus reference TRBV5-4 and TRBJ1-2, the full variable domain is ETGVTQSPTHLIKTRGQQVTLRCSSQSGHNTVSWYQQALGQGPQFIFQYYREEENGRGNFPPRFSGLQFPNYSSELNVNALELDDSALYLCASSLVRGAGGYGYTFGSGTRLTVV.

V gene TRBV30 combines with J gene TRBJ1-2, with D possibly matching TRBD1 (6 bases). Looked up from germline, CDR1 is GTSNPN and CDR2 is SVGIG (reference sequence). The CDR3 is made up of 13 amino acids. The V and J ends lost 5 bases and 4 bases respectively, with 14 bases between them. The CDR3 sequence is CAWGTGILYGYTF. CDR3 nucleotide sequence: TGTGCCTGGGGAACAGGGATTCTCTATGGCTACACCTTC.

This chain's CDR3 is CASSRGQGVFTEAFF. In DNA, the CDR3 is TGTGCCAGCAGCCGAGGACAGGGGGTATTCACTGAAGCTTTCTTT. The V and J genes are TRBV14 and TRBJ1-1; 10 bases line up with TRBD1. J gave up 4 bases and V 4 bases, and 6 bases lay outside the gene matches. The CDR3 runs 15 residues. CDR1 is SGHDN, CDR2 FVKESK, per germline.

The chain links TRBV6-1 to TRBJ2-7; tentatively, D is TRBD2 (5 bases). Per the germline V gene, CDR1 is MNHNS and CDR2 is SASEGT. This CDR3 region has 16 residues. Between the trimmed V and J ends, which lost 0 bases and 0 bases, there was a span of 12 bases. CDR3 region: CASSEAWGDLSYEQYF. DNA for the CDR3: TGTGCCAGCAGTGAAGCTTGGGGAGACCTCTCCTACGAGCAGTACTTC.

V gene TRBV7-2 combines with J gene TRBJ1-4, with D uncertain. Trimming stripped 2 bases from V and 2 bases from J, with 3 bases between. Germline V CDR1 and CDR2: SGHTA, FQGNSA. This CDR3 is 13 amino acids long. This CDR3 reads CASSLSTNEKLFF. CDR3 bases: TGTGCCAGCAGCTTAAGTACTAATGAAAAACTGTTTTTT.

The chain combines TRBV15 with TRBJ2-1, with TRBD2 identical over 7 bases. The CDR3 covers 14 residues. V was clipped by 6 bases and J by 5 bases; unmatched bases: 7. The germline V gene has CDR1 LNHNV and CDR2 YYDKDF (reference sequence). Written as DNA, the CDR3 is TGTGCCACCAGTAGGGCGGGACTAAACAATGAGCAGTTCTTC. Translating gives CATSRAGLNNEQFF.

The chain links TRBV19 to TRBJ2-5; tentative D call: TRBD2 (6 bases). Looked up from germline, CDR1 is LNHDA and CDR2 is SQIVND (reference sequence). V was shortened by 3 bases and J by 2 bases, with 10 bases between the two germline ends. This CDR3 is built from 14 residues. This chain's CDR3 is CASSIAGKQETQYF. The CDR3 nucleotides read TGTGCCAGTAGTATTGCGGGAAAACAAGAGACCCAGTACTTC.

V and J are TRBV18 and TRBJ2-7; D might be TRBD1 (6 bases). Trimming took 3 bases from V and 5 from J, leaving 11 bases between them. This CDR3 contains 13 residues. Germline CDR1 KGHSH, CDR2 LQKENI. In DNA, the CDR3 is TGTGCCAGCTCACCCTCCAGGGACAACGAGCAGTACTTC. It yields the protein CASSPSRDNEQYF.

This chain joins TRBV28 and TRBJ2-2, with TRBD2 identical over 11 bases. This CDR3 spans 18 amino acids. Losses at the gene ends were 1 base for V and 0 bases for J; bases not matched to a gene: 4. Germline V lookup: CDR1 MDHEN, CDR2 SYDVKM. Here the CDR3 reads CASSLYGTSGANTGELFF. The CDR3 nucleotides are TGTGCCAGCAGTTTATATGGGACTAGCGGAGCGAACACCGGGGAGCTGTTTTTT.

The chain combines TRBV30 with TRBJ2-1, with no clear D. Germline values: CDR1 GTSNPN, CDR2 SVGIG (reference sequence). This CDR3 region has 14 residues. V was clipped by 2 bases and J by 2 bases, with 10 bases between them. CDR3 region: CAWSRGGPYNEQFF. CDR3 coding DNA: TGTGCCTGGAGTAGAGGCGGACCCTACAATGAGCAGTTCTTC.